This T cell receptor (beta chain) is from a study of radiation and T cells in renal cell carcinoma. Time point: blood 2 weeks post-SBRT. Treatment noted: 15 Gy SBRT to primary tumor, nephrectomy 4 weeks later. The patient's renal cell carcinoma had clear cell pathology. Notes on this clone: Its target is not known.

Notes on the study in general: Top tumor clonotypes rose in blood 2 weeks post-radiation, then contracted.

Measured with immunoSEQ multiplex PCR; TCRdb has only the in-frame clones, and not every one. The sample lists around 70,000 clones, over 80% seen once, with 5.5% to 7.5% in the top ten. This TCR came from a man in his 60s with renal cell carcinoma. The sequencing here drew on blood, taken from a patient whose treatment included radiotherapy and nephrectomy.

This CDR3 is CASSGDRLYIYNEQFF. Here the CDR3 DNA reads TGTGCCAGCAGTGGGGACAGGCTCTACATCTACAATGAGCAGTTCTTC. This chain uses TRBV25-1 with TRBJ2-1, with 8 bases that match TRBD1. Germline assignment: CDR1 MGHDK and CDR2 SYGVNS. Germline trimming cut 4 bases from V and 3 bases from J; bases unmatched to any gene: 8. The length of the CDR3 is 16 residues.